One sample yielded the 26 T cell receptor beta chains listed below, sequenced in a study of blood T cell repertoires in COVID-19 (dated by TCRdb to 2019 to 2021). The library relied on the immunoSEQ multiplex PCR assay. Imported from immuneACCESS, the table was reduced by TCRdb to in-frame sequences with V and J called. These copies leave out some clones; in studies compared against another copy, an unresolved V gene accounts for under half, and the cause of the remainder is not known. Recorded for this sample are some 100,000 clones; roughly four fifths of them occurred a single time. The biggest ten clones account for less than 15% of the sample. The sequencing input was peripheral blood. The receptors stem from a human donor in a cohort sampled during active COVID-19.

The V and J genes are TRBV20-1 and TRBJ1-5, with 9 nucleotides matching TRBD1. CDR1 and CDR2 (germline): DFQATT, SNEGSKA (reference sequence). J was trimmed by 0 bases and V by 3 bases; bases with no gene match: 6. The length of the CDR3 is 16 residues. This CDR3 is CSASEGTGYSNQPQHF. In DNA, the CDR3 is TGCAGTGCTAGTGAGGGGACAGGGTATAGCAATCAGCCCCAGCATTTT.

The genes are TRBV7-3 and TRBJ1-1; D is unclear. The CDR3 is made up of 13 amino acids. CDR1 SGHTA and CDR2 FQGTGA come from the germline V gene. Trimming removed 5 bases from V and 4 bases from J, with 11 bases in between. Written as DNA, the CDR3 is TGTGCCAGCAGCCCAAACCCGGGCACTGAAGCTTTCTTT. This sequence encodes CASSPNPGTEAFF. The entire variable domain, with the rest obtained from reference TRBV7-3 and TRBJ1-1, is as follows: GAGVSQTPSNKVTEKGKYVELRCDPISGHTALYWYRQSLGQGPEFLIYFQGTGAADDSGLPNDRFFAVRPEGSVSTLKIQRTERGDSAVYLCASSPNPGTEAFFGQGTRLTVV.

This clone has just one count. This chain links TRBV7-9 with TRBJ1-3; D is possibly TRBD1 (6 bases). Germline CDR1 and CDR2: SEHNR and FQNEAQ (reference sequence). CDR3 length: 14 residues. Trimming removed 7 bases from V and 2 bases from J, with 12 bases in between. CDR3 bases: TGTGCCAGCACCCTAAACAGGGCTGGAAACACCATATATTTT. This translates into CASTLNRAGNTIYF. The variable domain in full, completed from reference TRBV7-9 and TRBJ1-3, reads DTGVSQNPRHKITKRGQNVTFRCDPISEHNRLYWYRQTLGQGPEFLTYFQNEAQLEKSRLLSDRFSAERPKGSFSTLEIQRTEQGDSAMYLCASTLNRAGNTIYFGEGSWLTVV.

V gene TRBV12-3 or TRBV12-4 combines with J gene TRBJ2-5; weak D call: TRBD1 (5 bases). The V and J ends lost 3 bases and 7 bases respectively, with 12 bases between them. This CDR3 is 13 amino acids long. The CDR3 is CASSFTGLGTQYF. The CDR3 nucleotides read TGTGCCAGCAGTTTCACAGGATTAGGGACCCAGTACTTC.

The J gene is TRBJ2-7, the V gene TRBV3-1 (or the pseudogene TRBV3-2), with 10 bases lining up with TRBD1. There are 14 residues in the CDR3. The junction had 6 bases not matched to a gene; V was cut back by 4 bases and J by 6 bases. Germline V gives CDR1 LGHDT, CDR2 YNNKEL (reference sequence). The CDR3 nucleotides are TGTGCCAGCAGCCGGGACAGGGGATTCCGCGAGCAGTACTTC. It is translated as CASSRDRGFREQYF.

The rearrangement uses TRBV7-2 and TRBJ2-1; TRBD2 aligns across 11 bases. The length of the CDR3 is 18 residues. Germline lookup yields CDR1 SGHTA and CDR2 FQGNSA. V was pared by 5 bases and J by 12 bases, with 21 bases of the junction left unmatched. The CDR3 region is CASSPRASGGPSTARQFF. CDR3 bases: TGTGCCAGCAGCCCGCGTGCTAGCGGGGGGCCTTCAACGGCACGGCAGTTCTTC.

This sequence joins TRBV25-1 and TRBJ2-7; 8 bases line up with TRBD1. Germline assignment: CDR1 MGHDK and CDR2 SYGVNS. Trimming cost V 7 bases and J 0 bases; bases outside gene matches: 11. CDR3 size: 16 residues. The CDR3 sequence is CASNRRGQESSYEQYF. CDR3 DNA: TGTGCCAGCAACAGGCGGGGACAGGAAAGCTCCTACGAGCAGTACTTC.

V is TRBV6-2 or TRBV6-3 and J is TRBJ2-7; TRBD2 is a possible D gene (6 bases). Trimming left V 6 bases short and J 4 bases short, with 10 bases between. Germline V gene data show CDR1 as MNHEY and CDR2 as SVGEGT. The CDR3 extends over 12 amino acids. DNA for the CDR3: TGTGCCAGCAGCTGGAGGGTGTACGAGCAGTACTTC. This translates into CASSWRVYEQYF.

The J gene is TRBJ1-4, the V gene TRBV28; 9 bases are shared with TRBD1. Per the germline V gene, CDR1 is MDHEN and CDR2 is SYDVKM. V dropped 4 bases and J dropped 5; count of bases not matched to a gene: 11. CDR3 length: 17 residues. Written as DNA, the CDR3 is TGTGCCAGCAGTTCGGGACAGGGAGGGGAGTACAATGAAAAACTGTTTTTT. This translates into CASSSGQGGEYNEKLFF.

In this sample, this clone turned up a few times. This CDR3 is CASPLRGQCLYEQYF. DNA of the CDR3: TGTGCCAGCCCCCTCAGGGGACAGTGTTTATACGAGCAGTACTTC. The rearrangement joins TRBV5-6 to TRBJ2-7; 7 nucleotides match TRBD1. From germline, CDR1 is SGHDT and CDR2 YYEEEE. V shed 7 bases and J 4 bases; nucleotides not matched to a gene: 14. CDR3 length equals 15 residues.

The rearrangement uses TRBV5-1 and TRBJ2-1; TRBD1 matches at 10 bases. CDR1 SGHRS and CDR2 YFSETQ come from the germline V gene. The trim removed 2 bases at V and 9 bases at J, leaving 8 bases unmatched. The CDR3 length is 15 residues. The CDR3 region is CASSFTGTGVSEQFF. DNA for the CDR3: TGCGCCAGCAGCTTTACCGGGACAGGGGTCAGTGAGCAGTTCTTC.

This rearrangement joins TRBV3-1 (or the pseudogene TRBV3-2) to TRBJ2-7, with D unresolved. The germline CDR1 and CDR2 sequences are LGHDT and YNNKEL (reference sequence). The V end lost 2 bases, the J end lost 2 bases, and 4 bases lay between the germline ends. The CDR3 is made up of 12 amino acids. The CDR3 sequence is CASSQLPYEQYF. Written as DNA, the CDR3 is TGTGCCAGCAGCCAACTCCCCTACGAGCAGTACTTC.

This clone was seen many times. V is TRBV7-8 and J is TRBJ2-7; maybe TRBD1 (6 bases). The V and J ends lost 4 bases and 1 base respectively, with 20 bases between them. The CDR3 contains 17 residues. CDR1 and CDR2 from the germline V gene are SGHVS and FQNEAQ. Here the CDR3 DNA reads TGTGCCAGCAGCTCCTCCACCGGGACAAAGCTTTCCTACGAGCAGTACTTC. Translation: CASSSSTGTKLSYEQYF.

The chain is built from TRBV30 and TRBJ2-7; maybe TRBD2 (5 bases). This CDR3 contains 13 residues. V shed 4 bases and J shed 4 bases, with 14 bases lying between them. CDR1 and CDR2 (germline): GTSNPN, SVGIG (reference sequence). This CDR3 is CAWTRSGGYEQYF. The CDR3 coding sequence is TGTGCCTGGACCCGATCGGGCGGGTACGAGCAGTACTTC.

The chain joins TRBV28 to TRBJ1-2, with 8 bases that match TRBD1. The CDR3 has 12 residues. Per the germline V gene, CDR1 is MDHEN and CDR2 is SYDVKM. Trimming cost V 5 bases and J 7 bases; bases outside gene matches: 3. The CDR3: CASSVDRVGYTF. CDR3 DNA: TGTGCCAGCAGTGTGGACAGGGTTGGCTACACCTTC.

This clone was seen just once. The chain employs TRBV24-1 and TRBJ2-3, with D tentatively TRBD2 (7 bases). CDR1 and CDR2 (germline): KGHDR, SFDVKD. Trimming took 4 bases from V and 2 from J, leaving 18 bases between them. CDR3 length equals 17 residues. CDR3 bases: TGTGCCACCAGTGACCCCGGGGGCGGGGGAACCACAGATACGCAGTATTTT. It yields the protein CATSDPGGGGTTDTQYF.

The V call is TRBV18, the J call TRBJ1-4, with TRBD1 matching over 8 bases. This CDR3 comprises 13 residues. Per the germline V gene, CDR1 is KGHSH and CDR2 is LQKENI. V lost 3 bases, J lost 14 bases, and 8 bases stayed unmatched. The CDR3 DNA reads TGTGCCAGCTCACCCACGGACAGGGCCAGGCTGTTTTTT. It yields the protein CASSPTDRARLFF.

The gene calls are TRBV5-1 and TRBJ1-5; D not resolved. CDR1 SGHRS and CDR2 YFSETQ come from the germline V gene. The V and J ends lost 4 bases and 4 bases respectively, with 9 bases between them. The CDR3 runs to 13 residues. CDR3 DNA sequence: TGCGCCAGCAGCATCAACGGTAATCAGCCCCAGCATTTT. It codes for CASSINGNQPQHF. Supplemented by reference TRBV5-1 and TRBJ1-5, the full variable domain reads KAGVTQTPRYLIKTRGQQVTLSCSPISGHRSVSWYQQTPGQGLQFLFEYFSETQRNKGNFPGRFSGRQFSNSRSEMNVSTLELGDSALYLCASSINGNQPQHFGDGTRLSIL.

The chain has TRBV5-1 and TRBJ2-7; the D is unclear. Germline-derived CDR1 and CDR2 are SGHRS and YFSETQ. The CDR3 sequence is 13 residues long. Between the trimmed V and J ends, which lost 0 bases and 2 bases, there was a span of 6 bases. The CDR3 here is CASSLALTYEQYF. As DNA, the CDR3 is TGCGCCAGCAGCTTGGCCTTAACCTACGAGCAGTACTTC.

The chain uses TRBV6-2 or TRBV6-3 and TRBJ2-1; 9 bases line up with TRBD1. CDR1 is MNHEY and CDR2 is SVGEGT in the germline V gene. This CDR3 spans 17 amino acids. Trimming cost V 2 bases and J 6 bases; bases outside gene matches: 11. CDR3 protein: CASSYPTGGAGGNEQFF. The CDR3 DNA follows: TGTGCCAGCAGTTACCCAACAGGGGGCGCAGGGGGCAATGAGCAGTTCTTC.

The genes are TRBV27 and TRBJ2-6; 7 bases are shared with TRBD1. Trimming took 6 bases from V and 3 from J; bases not matched to a gene: 8. CDR1 and CDR2 (germline): MNHEY, SMNVEV (reference sequence). The CDR3 consists of 16 residues. The CDR3 loop reads CASSRQTGFGANVLTF. The CDR3, as DNA: TGTGCCAGCAGCCGCCAGACAGGGTTTGGGGCCAACGTCCTGACTTTC. Full variable domain (rest looked up from reference TRBV27 and TRBJ2-6): EAQVTQNPRYLITVTGKKLTVTCSQNMNHEYMSWYRQDPGLGLRQIYYSMNVEVTDKGDVPEGYKVSRKEKRNFPLILESPSPNQTSLYFCASSRQTGFGANVLTFGAGSRLTVL.

CDR3 in amino acids: CASSVAGPSYEQYF. In DNA, the CDR3 is TGTGCCAGCAGCGTCGCCGGTCCCTCCTACGAGCAGTACTTC. V gene TRBV9 combines with J gene TRBJ2-7; D gene uncertain. The CDR3 is 14 residues long. The ends were cut back, 2 bases at V and 0 bases at J, with 9 bases in the middle. The germline V gene encodes CDR1 SGDLS and CDR2 YYNGEE. The variable domain in full, with the rest retrieved from reference TRBV9 and TRBJ2-7, is DSGVTQTPKHLITATGQRVTLRCSPRSGDLSVYWYQQSLDQGLQFLIQYYNGEERAKGNILERFSAQQFPDLHSELNLSSLELGDSALYFCASSVAGPSYEQYFGPGTRLTVT.

This chain connects TRBV11-3 to TRBJ2-5; TRBD2 aligns across 7 bases. This CDR3 region has 14 residues. CDR1 is SGHNT and CDR2 is YENEEA in the germline V gene. V trimming: 1 base; J trimming: 5 bases; junction bases outside the gene matches: 4. In nucleotides, the CDR3 is TGTGCCAGCAGCTTAGGGACTAGAGAGGAGACCCAGTACTTC. Its translation is CASSLGTREETQYF.

Comments on this clone: This same CDR3 is encoded by further DNA sequences in the sample. The rearrangement links TRBV5-1 to TRBJ1-4, with TRBD1 identical over 10 bases. Losses at the gene ends were 0 bases for V and 8 bases for J; bases not matched to a gene: 4. CDR1 is SGHRS and CDR2 is YFSETQ in the germline V gene. CDR3 length: 15 residues. In DNA form, the CDR3 reads TGCGCCAGCAGCTTGGCAGGGACAGGGGTCGAAAAACTGTTTTTT. Its translation is CASSLAGTGVEKLFF. The complete variable domain, with remaining parts taken from reference TRBV5-1 and TRBJ1-4, reads KAGVTQTPRYLIKTRGQQVTLSCSPISGHRSVSWYQQTPGQGLQFLFEYFSETQRNKGNFPGRFSGRQFSNSRSEMNVSTLELGDSALYLCASSLAGTGVEKLFFGSGTQLSVL.

Regarding this clone: Possible read error: a much larger clone is one base away. The same CDR3 is also encoded by other DNA sequences in this sample. This rearrangement joins TRBV7-3 to TRBJ1-2; 9 bases align to TRBD1. In germline, CDR1 is SGHTA, CDR2 FQGTGA. The V segment lost 4 bases and the J segment 5 bases; nucleotides outside the gene matches: 8. The CDR3 consists of 15 residues. CDR3 protein: CASSWGQGDNYGYTF. Written as DNA, the CDR3 is TGTGCCAGCAGCTGGGGACAGGGTGATAATTATGGCTACACCTTC.

V and J are TRBV9 and TRBJ1-1; D uncertain. V was pared by 0 bases and J by 5 bases, with 8 bases between. Germline V CDR1 and CDR2: SGDLS, YYNGEE. CDR3 length equals 13 residues. The CDR3 nucleotides read TGTGCCAGCAGCGTAGCGAGGAGTACTGAAGCTTTCTTT. Its protein product is CASSVARSTEAFF.